This TCR beta chain derives from a study of blood T cell repertoires in COVID-19. Germline CDR1 SGHRS, CDR2 YFSETQ. This CDR3 has 16 amino acids. Trimming pared 0 bases from V and 5 bases from J, leaving 17 bases between. Produced via immunoSEQ multiplex PCR; TCRdb's table is partial and in-frame only. The table lists about 190,000 clones, 78% of them singletons. The sequenced material came from peripheral blood. This clonotype originated in an elderly woman with active or convalescent COVID-19. The chain links TRBV5-1 to TRBJ2-5, with D possibly TRBD1 on 6 matching bases. CDR3 sequence: CASSLAPTGQRETQYF. The CDR3 DNA is TGCGCCAGCAGCTTGGCTCCGACAGGACAGAGGGAGACCCAGTACTTC.